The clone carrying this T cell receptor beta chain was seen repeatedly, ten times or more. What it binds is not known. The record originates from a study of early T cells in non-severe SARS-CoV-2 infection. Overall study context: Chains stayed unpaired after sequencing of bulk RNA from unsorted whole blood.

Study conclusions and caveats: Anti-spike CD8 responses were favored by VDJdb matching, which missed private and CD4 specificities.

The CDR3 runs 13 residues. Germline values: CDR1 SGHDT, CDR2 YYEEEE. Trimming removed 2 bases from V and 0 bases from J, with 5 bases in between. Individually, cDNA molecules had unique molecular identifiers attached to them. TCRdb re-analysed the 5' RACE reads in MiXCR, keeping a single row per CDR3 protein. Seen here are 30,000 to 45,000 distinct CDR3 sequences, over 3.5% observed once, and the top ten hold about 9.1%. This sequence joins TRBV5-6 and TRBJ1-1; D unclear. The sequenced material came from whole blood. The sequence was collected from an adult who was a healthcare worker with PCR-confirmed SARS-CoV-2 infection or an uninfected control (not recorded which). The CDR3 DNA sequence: TGTGCCAGCAGCTTTCAACTGAACACTGAAGCTTTCTTT. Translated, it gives CASSFQLNTEAFF.